The rows below give T cell receptor beta chains drawn from one sample of a study of a mutant IDH1 vaccine in newly diagnosed glioma. Clones were sequenced by immunoSEQ multiplex PCR, and TCRdb holds only the in-frame ones, with some missing. The sample holds under 60,000 clones, approximately 76% seen once. Antigens for these TCRs are unknown. Sequenced here: PBMCs, sampled from a glioma patient whose treatment included an IDH1 peptide vaccine. These receptor sequences come from a woman between 40 and 50 years old with glioma. Some clones in this sample may be carry-over from other donors' samples. Each CDR3 is given with its conserved first and last residue. The D gene is left open where the match is weak. Where a row states a size, it is once, few, many or the class of an expanded clone; other rows omit it.

TRBV7-2,NA,few,TRBJ1-1,TGTGCCAGCAGCTTTTCGGACCGGGGCACTGAAGCTTTCTTT,CASSFSDRGTEAFF
TRBV6-5,NA,NA,TRBJ1-5,TGTGCCAGTCGGGGCAGAGTAGGCAATCAGCCCCAGCATTTT,CASRGRVGNQPQHF
TRBV2,TRBD2,NA,TRBJ2-1,TGTGCCAGCAGTGGGTTAGCGGGGGGCTGGGGTAATGAGCAGTTCTTC,CASSGLAGGWGNEQFF
TRBV30,NA,NA,TRBJ2-2,TGTGCCTGGAGCCGTGTAACGGACGGGGAGCTGTTTTTT,CAWSRVTDGELFF
TRBV1,NA,NA,TRBJ2-2,TGCACCACCTTGACACCGGAGACCGGGGAGCTGTTTTTT,CTTLTPETGELFF
TRBV13,NA,NA,TRBJ1-4,TGTGCCAGCAGCTTAGGACGGGTTAATGAAAAACTGTTTTTT,CASSLGRVNEKLFF
TRBV5-1,NA,NA,TRBJ2-6,TGCGCCAGCAGCTTGGCAGTTACTGCCTCTGGGGCCAACGTCCTGACTTTC,CASSLAVTASGANVLTF
TRBV13,NA,NA,TRBJ2-7,TGTGCCAGCAGCATTGGGGATACGGGATACGAGCAGTACTTC,CASSIGDTGYEQYF
TRBV7-7,TRBD2,NA,TRBJ2-1,TGTGCTAGCAGCCTGAGGGCTAGCGGCTCCTACAATGAGCAGTTCTTC,CASSLRASGSYNEQFF
TRBV7-2,TRBD1,NA,TRBJ2-7,TGTGCCAGCAGCCTAGGAAGAACAGGGGGCCTCTACGAGCAGTACTTC,CASSLGRTGGLYEQYF
TRBV11-2,NA,NA,TRBJ2-7,TGTGCCAGCAGCCGCCGAGGAGTACCCTACGAGCAGTACTTC,CASSRRGVPYEQYF
TRBV6-5,NA,NA,TRBJ1-4,TGTGCCAGCAGACCCTCAACTAATGAAAAACTGTTTTTT,CASRPSTNEKLFF
TRBV6-5,TRBD1,NA,TRBJ1-2,TGTGCCAGCAGTTCCCTTCGGGGACAGGGGTCCGGAGGCTACACCTTC,CASSSLRGQGSGGYTF
TRBV10-3,NA,NA,TRBJ2-1,TGTGCCACTACTATAGGACGGGGGAATGAGCAGTTCTTC,CATTIGRGNEQFF
TRBV19,NA,NA,TRBJ2-3,TGTGCCAGTAGGGCAGGCCCGGGGGCAGATACGCAGTATTTT,CASRAGPGADTQYF
TRBV11-2,NA,NA,TRBJ1-2,TGTGCCAGCAGCTCGCTTAGTAGCCCCACGGGGTCCTATGGCTACACCTTC,CASSSLSSPTGSYGYTF
TRBV5-1,NA,NA,TRBJ1-1,TGCGCCAGCAGCTCTGGGGGGTCGAACACTGAAGCTTTCTTT,CASSSGGSNTEAFF
TRBV6-1,NA,NA,TRBJ2-7,TGTGCCAGCAGTCCCGGCAGGGGCGAGCAGTACTTC,CASSPGRGEQYF
TRBV11-2,NA,once,TRBJ1-6,TGTGCCAGCAGCCCGAGGTTCTCCTTCTATGATTCACCCCTCCACTTT,CASSPRFSFYDSPLHF
TRBV2,NA,NA,TRBJ2-1,TGTGCCAGCAGATTGGCGGAGACCAATGAGCAGTTCTTC,CASRLAETNEQFF
TRBV10-3,TRBD2,NA,TRBJ2-7,TGTGCCATCAGTGAGTCAAATCGGGGGAGGGACGAGCAGTACTTC,CAISESNRGRDEQYF
TRBV4-1,NA,NA,TRBJ2-1,TGCGCCAGCAGCCAGGACCAAGAATCTGAGCAGTTCTTC,CASSQDQESEQFF
TRBV2,NA,NA,TRBJ1-5,TGTGCCAGCAAATCTCCAGGGAAGCCCCAGCATTTT,CASKSPGKPQHF
TRBV10-1,NA,NA,TRBJ1-6,TGCGCCAGCAGCGATCAGGGCTCACCCCTCCACTTT,CASSDQGSPLHF
TRBV28,NA,NA,TRBJ1-1,TGTGCCAGCAGTTTAGGTTATAGGGGGACTGAAGCTTTCTTT,CASSLGYRGTEAFF
TRBV2,NA,NA,TRBJ1-2,TGTGCCACCTTACACCAAAACTATGGCTACACCTTC,CATLHQNYGYTF